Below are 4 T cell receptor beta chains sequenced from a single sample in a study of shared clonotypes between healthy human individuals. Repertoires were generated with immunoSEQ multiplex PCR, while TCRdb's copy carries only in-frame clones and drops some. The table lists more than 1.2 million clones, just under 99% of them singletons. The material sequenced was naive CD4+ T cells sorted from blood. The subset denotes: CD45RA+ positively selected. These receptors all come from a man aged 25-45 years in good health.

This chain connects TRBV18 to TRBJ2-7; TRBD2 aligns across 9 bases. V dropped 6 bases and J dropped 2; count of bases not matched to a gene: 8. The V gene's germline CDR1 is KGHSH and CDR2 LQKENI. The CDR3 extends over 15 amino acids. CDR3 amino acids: CASSAMTSGTYEQYF. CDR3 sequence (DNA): TGTGCCAGCTCGGCTATGACTAGCGGCACCTACGAGCAGTACTTC.

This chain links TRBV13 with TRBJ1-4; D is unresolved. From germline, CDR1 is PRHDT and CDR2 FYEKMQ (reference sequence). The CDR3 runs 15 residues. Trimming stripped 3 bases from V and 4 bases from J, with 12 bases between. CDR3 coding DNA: TGTGCCAGCAGCTTCCGGGATCTCGGTAATGAAAAACTGTTTTTT. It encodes CASSFRDLGNEKLFF.

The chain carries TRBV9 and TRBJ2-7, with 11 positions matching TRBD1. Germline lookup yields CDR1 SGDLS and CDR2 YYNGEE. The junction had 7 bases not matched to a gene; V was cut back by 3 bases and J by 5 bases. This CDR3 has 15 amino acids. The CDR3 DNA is TGTGCCAGCAGCGGAGGGACAGGGGGAATTGACGAGCAGTACTTC. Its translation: CASSGGTGGIDEQYF. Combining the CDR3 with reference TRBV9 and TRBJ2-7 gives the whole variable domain DSGVTQTPKHLITATGQRVTLRCSPRSGDLSVYWYQQSLDQGLQFLIQYYNGEERAKGNILERFSAQQFPDLHSELNLSSLELGDSALYFCASSGGTGGIDEQYFGPGTRLTVT.

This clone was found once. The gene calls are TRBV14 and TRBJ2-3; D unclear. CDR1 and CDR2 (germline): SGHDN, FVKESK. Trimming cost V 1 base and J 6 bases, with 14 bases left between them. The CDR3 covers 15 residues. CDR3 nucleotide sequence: TGTGCCAGCAGCCAAGTCGGGTCTCCGGTGGATACGCAGTATTTT. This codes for CASSQVGSPVDTQYF.